This is a list of T cell receptor beta chains from one sample in a study of cytomegalovirus exposure and HLA in healthy donors. Libraries were prepared by immunoSEQ multiplex PCR; TCRdb keeps only in-frame clonotypes and omits some of them. The data contain 90,000 to 150,000 clones, roughly 9% of them singletons. The sequencing input was PBMCs. All receptors derive from a woman aged 40-49 years in good health and CMV-seropositive. The CDR3 runs from the conserved cysteine through the conserved F or W. The D gene is left open where the match is weak. For some rows the clone size is stated as once, few or many, or as a class when expanded; others skip it.

>13|few|TRBJ2-7|-|TRBV10-1
CASSEATNYEQYF
TGCGCCAGCAGTGAGGCGACAAATTACGAGCAGTACTTC
>12|-|TRBJ2-1|-|TRBV29-1
CSAGHSYNEQFF
TGCAGCGCTGGACACTCCTACAATGAGCAGTTCTTC
>14|-|TRBJ2-7|-|TRBV30
CAWSTLSLAYEQYF
TGTGCCTGGTCTACTCTCTCGTTGGCCTACGAGCAGTACTTC
>15|-|TRBJ1-1|-|TRBV5-8
CASSPLLGGNTEAFF
TGTGCCAGCAGCCCCCTTTTAGGGGGTAACACTGAAGCTTTCTTT
>15|-|TRBJ1-5|-|TRBV5-1
CASSLADPGSQPQHF
TGCGCCAGCAGCTTGGCCGATCCGGGAAGCCAGCCCCAGCATTTT
>15|few|TRBJ2-7|TRBD2|TRBV2
CASSLLAGGLYEQYF
TGTGCCAGCAGTCTTCTAGCGGGGGGTCTCTACGAGCAGTACTTC
>15|many|TRBJ2-5|-|TRBV15
CATSRLTEYQETQYF
TGTGCCACCAGCAGGTTAACAGAGTACCAAGAGACCCAGTACTTC
>12|few|TRBJ2-7|-|TRBV25-1
CASGISSYEQYF
TGTGCCAGTGGTATTAGCTCCTACGAGCAGTACTTC
>14|-|TRBJ1-2|-|TRBV6-1
CASSVFTRGYGYTF
TGTGCCAGCAGTGTGTTCACCAGGGGCTATGGCTACACCTTC
>13|-|TRBJ1-2|-|TRBV10-3
CAISGGAVYGYTF
TGTGCCATCAGTGGGGGAGCGGTCTATGGCTACACCTTC
>13|-|TRBJ1-2|-|TRBV11-2
CASSLGLGVGYTF
TGTGCCAGCAGCTTAGGACTCGGGGTTGGCTACACCTTC
>15|-|TRBJ1-4|TRBD1|TRBV2
CASSHKDRINEKLFF
TGTGCCAGCAGTCATAAGGACAGGATCAATGAAAAACTGTTTTTT
>12|few|TRBJ1-5|-|TRBV27
CASSEHNQPQHF
TGTGCCAGCAGTGAACACAATCAGCCCCAGCATTTT
>14|-|TRBJ1-4|-|TRBV5-4
CASSFDSANEKLFF
TGTGCCAGCAGCTTCGACTCTGCCAATGAAAAACTGTTTTTT
>14|-|TRBJ2-1|TRBD2|TRBV7-8
CASSLGTSGDLEFF
TGTGCCAGCAGCTTAGGGACTAGCGGGGACCTCGAGTTCTTC
>15|few|TRBJ1-2|TRBD1|TRBV19
CASSVTPRGNYGYTF
TGTGCCAGTAGCGTTACTCCCAGGGGGAACTATGGCTACACCTTC
>12|-|TRBJ2-1|-|TRBV6-6
CASTHSYNEQFF
TGTGCCAGCACCCACTCCTACAATGAGCAGTTCTTC
>14|few|TRBJ1-6|-|TRBV7-3
CASSAGGGNSPLHF
TGTGCCAGCAGCGCCGGGGGGGGTAATTCACCCCTCCACTTT
>15|few|TRBJ2-7|TRBD1|TRBV19
CASSIVGTGKYEQYF
TGTGCCAGTAGTATAGTGGGGACAGGGAAATACGAGCAGTACTTC
>16|-|TRBJ1-6|TRBD1|TRBV5-1
CASSPLPGQINSPLHF
TGCGCCAGCAGCCCATTACCGGGACAGATTAATTCACCCCTCCACTTT
>14|-|TRBJ2-2|TRBD1|TRBV18
CASSPRDSTGELFF
TGTGCCAGCTCACCCCGGGACAGCACCGGGGAGCTGTTTTTT
>12|few|TRBJ2-1|-|TRBV29-1
CSCISSYNEQFF
TGCAGTTGTATTAGCTCCTACAATGAGCAGTTCTTC
>15|few|TRBJ1-5|TRBD1|TRBV2
CASSERTGLSQPQHF
TGTGCCAGCAGTGAGCGGACAGGCTTGAGTCAGCCCCAGCATTTT
>16|few|TRBJ2-3|TRBD2|TRBV11-3
CASSRGTSGRTDTQYF
TGTGCCAGCAGCCGGGGGACTAGCGGGCGCACAGATACGCAGTATTTT
>15|-|TRBJ1-1|-|TRBV5-1
CASSLGRVEDTEAFF
TGCGCCAGCAGCTTGGGACGGGTTGAGGACACTGAAGCTTTCTTT
>12|-|TRBJ1-1|-|TRBV7-8
CASSLEGVTAFF
TGTGCCAGCAGCTTAGAGGGGGTGACGGCTTTCTTT
>14|few|TRBJ1-5|-|TRBV10-2
CASSDAVPGQPQHF
TGCGCCAGCAGTGATGCTGTTCCGGGTCAGCCCCAGCATTTT
>14|-|TRBJ2-3|-|TRBV5-4
CASSRSSNTDTQYF
TGTGCCAGCAGCCGAAGTTCTAACACAGATACGCAGTATTTT
>13|-|TRBJ1-1|-|TRBV10-3
CAISVTENTEAFF
TGTGCCATCAGCGTTACAGAGAACACTGAAGCTTTCTTT
>15|-|TRBJ2-1|TRBD1|TRBV5-1
CASSLAGQGYNEQFF
TGCGCCAGCAGCTTGGCGGGACAGGGCTACAATGAGCAGTTCTTC